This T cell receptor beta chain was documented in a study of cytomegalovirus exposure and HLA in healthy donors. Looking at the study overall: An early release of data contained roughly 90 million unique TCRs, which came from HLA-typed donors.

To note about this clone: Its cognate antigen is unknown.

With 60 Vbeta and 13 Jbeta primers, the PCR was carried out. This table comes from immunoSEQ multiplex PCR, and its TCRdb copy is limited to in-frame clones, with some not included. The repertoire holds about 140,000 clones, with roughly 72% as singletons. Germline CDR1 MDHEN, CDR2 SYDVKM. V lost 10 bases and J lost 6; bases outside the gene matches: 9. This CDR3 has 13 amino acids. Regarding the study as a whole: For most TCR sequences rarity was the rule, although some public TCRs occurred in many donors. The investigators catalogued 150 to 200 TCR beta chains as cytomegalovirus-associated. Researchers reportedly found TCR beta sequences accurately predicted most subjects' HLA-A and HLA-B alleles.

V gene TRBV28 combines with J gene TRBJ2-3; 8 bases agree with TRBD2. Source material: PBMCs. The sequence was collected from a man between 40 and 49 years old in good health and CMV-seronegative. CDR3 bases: TGTGCCACCCGGGAGGGCGGGAAGGATACGCAGTATTTT. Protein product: CATREGGKDTQYF.